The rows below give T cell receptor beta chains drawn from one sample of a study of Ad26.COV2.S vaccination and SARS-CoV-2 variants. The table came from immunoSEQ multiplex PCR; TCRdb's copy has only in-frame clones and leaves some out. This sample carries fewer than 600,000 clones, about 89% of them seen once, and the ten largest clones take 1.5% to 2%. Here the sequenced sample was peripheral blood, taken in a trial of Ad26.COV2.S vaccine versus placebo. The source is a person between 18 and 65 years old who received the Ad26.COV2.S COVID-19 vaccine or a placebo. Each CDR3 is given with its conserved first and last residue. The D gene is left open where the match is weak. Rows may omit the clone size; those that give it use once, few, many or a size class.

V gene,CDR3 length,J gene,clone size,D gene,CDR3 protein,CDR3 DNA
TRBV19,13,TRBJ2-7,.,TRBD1,CASSMQGVGEQYF,TGTGCCAGTAGTATGCAGGGGGTAGGCGAGCAGTACTTC
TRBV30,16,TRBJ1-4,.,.,CAWSVEIRDPREKLFF,TGTGCCTGGAGCGTCGAAATCCGGGACCCCAGGGAAAAACTGTTTTTT
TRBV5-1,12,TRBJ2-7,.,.,CASSTGLDEQYF,TGCGCCAGCAGCACAGGCTTGGATGAGCAGTACTTC
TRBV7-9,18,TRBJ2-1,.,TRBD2,CASSLRLAGGSPYNEQFF,TGTGCCAGCAGCTTAAGGCTAGCGGGAGGGTCCCCATACAATGAGCAGTTCTTC
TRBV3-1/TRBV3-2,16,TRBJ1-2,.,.,CASSQEPDSRNIGYTF,TGTGCCAGCAGCCAAGAGCCGGACAGCCGTAACATAGGCTACACCTTC
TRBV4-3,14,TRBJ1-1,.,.,CASSQEVGNTEAFF,TGCGCCAGCAGCCAAGAGGTGGGGAACACTGAAGCTTTCTTT
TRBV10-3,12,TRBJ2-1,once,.,CAISESLGEQFF,TGTGCCATCAGTGAGTCTCTTGGTGAGCAGTTCTTC
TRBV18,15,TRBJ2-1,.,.,CASSPPQGGYNEQFF,TGTGCCAGCTCACCACCGCAGGGGGGCTACAATGAGCAGTTCTTC
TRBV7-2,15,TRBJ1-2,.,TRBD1,CASSATPTGEYGYTF,TGTGCCAGCAGCGCAACCCCGACAGGGGAGTATGGCTACACCTTC
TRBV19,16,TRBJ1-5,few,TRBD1,CASSHHPTGLAQPQHF,TGTGCCAGTAGCCACCACCCGACAGGGCTCGCTCAGCCCCAGCATTTT
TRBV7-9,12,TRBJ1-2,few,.,CASSLQQQRYTF,TGTGCCAGCAGCTTACAACAACAGCGCTACACCTTC
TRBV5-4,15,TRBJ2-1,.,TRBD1,CASSLPGTGDNEQFF,TGTGCCAGCAGCCTCCCCGGGACAGGTGACAATGAGCAGTTCTTC
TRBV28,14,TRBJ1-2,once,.,CASSSAGGGNGYTF,TGTGCCAGCAGTTCCGCCGGGGGCGGCAATGGCTACACCTTC
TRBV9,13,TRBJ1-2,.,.,CASSPEGYYGYTF,TGTGCCAGCAGCCCCGAAGGGTACTATGGCTACACCTTC
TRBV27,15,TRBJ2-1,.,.,CASSLMAGRYNEQFF,TGTGCCAGCAGTTTAATGGCAGGACGCTACAATGAGCAGTTCTTC
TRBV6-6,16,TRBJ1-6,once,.,CASSPSQGGRNSPLHF,TGTGCCAGCAGTCCTTCCCAAGGAGGTCGAAATTCACCCCTCCACTTT
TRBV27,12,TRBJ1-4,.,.,CASGGQVEKLFF,TGTGCCAGCGGGGGGCAGGTTGAAAAACTGTTTTTT
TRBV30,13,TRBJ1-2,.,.,CAWSVPAGYGYTF,TGTGCCTGGAGTGTACCGGCAGGCTATGGCTACACCTTC
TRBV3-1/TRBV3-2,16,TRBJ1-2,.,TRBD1,CASSPWTGGNLYGYTF,TGTGCCAGCAGCCCGTGGACAGGTGGAAACCTCTATGGCTACACCTTC
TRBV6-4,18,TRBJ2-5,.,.,CASSDSTCRGVLKETQYF,TGTGCCAGCAGTGACTCGACTTGTCGGGGAGTTCTCAAAGAGACCCAGTACTTC
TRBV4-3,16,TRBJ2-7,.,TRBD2,CASSQEGLAGPYEQYF,TGCGCCAGCAGCCAAGAAGGGCTAGCGGGCCCCTACGAGCAGTACTTC
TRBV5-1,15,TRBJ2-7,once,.,CASSKDMGLYYEQYF,TGCGCCAGCAGCAAGGACATGGGTCTGTACTACGAGCAGTACTTC
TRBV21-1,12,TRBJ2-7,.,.,CAVKGWSYEQYF,TGTGCCGTCAAGGGCTGGTCCTACGAGCAGTACTTC
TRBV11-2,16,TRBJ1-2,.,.,CASSLGFWGSGYGYTF,TGTGCCAGCAGCTTAGGGTTCTGGGGGTCGGGCTATGGCTACACCTTC
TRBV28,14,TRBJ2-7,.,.,CASSSDGGRWEQYF,TGTGCCAGCAGTTCGGACGGGGGGCGGTGGGAGCAGTACTTC
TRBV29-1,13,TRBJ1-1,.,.,CSAEYPLIREAFF,TGCAGCGCCGAGTACCCTTTAATACGTGAAGCTTTCTTT
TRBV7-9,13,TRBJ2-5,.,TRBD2,CASGREIGETQYF,TGTGCCAGCGGGCGGGAGATTGGAGAGACCCAGTACTTC
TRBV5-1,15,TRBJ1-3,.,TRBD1,CASSDTGGVGNTIYF,TGCGCCAGCAGCGATACAGGGGGCGTCGGAAACACCATATATTTT
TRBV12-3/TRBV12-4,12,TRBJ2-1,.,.,CASLETYNEQFF,TGTGCCAGCCTGGAGACGTACAATGAGCAGTTCTTC
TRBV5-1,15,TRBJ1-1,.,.,CASSFREGIFTEAFF,TGCGCCAGCAGCTTCCGTGAGGGAATTTTCACTGAAGCTTTCTTT
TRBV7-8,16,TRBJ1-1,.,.,CASSLSGRVMNTEAFF,TGTGCCAGCAGCTTAAGCGGGCGGGTTATGAACACTGAAGCTTTCTTT
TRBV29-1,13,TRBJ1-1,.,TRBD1,CSVVGTANTEAFF,TGCAGCGTAGTTGGGACAGCGAACACTGAAGCTTTCTTT
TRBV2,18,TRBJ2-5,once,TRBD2,CASSYGLAGQPRGETQYF,TGTGCCAGCAGTTACGGACTAGCGGGTCAGCCGCGGGGGGAGACCCAGTACTTC
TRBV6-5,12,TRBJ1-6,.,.,CASTRGGSPLHF,TGTGCCAGCACCAGGGGAGGCTCACCCCTCCACTTT
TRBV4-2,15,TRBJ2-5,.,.,CASSQGAPGRETQYF,TGTGCCAGCAGCCAAGGGGCCCCGGGAAGGGAGACCCAGTACTTC
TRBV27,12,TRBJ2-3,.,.,CASSLAGYTQYF,TGTGCCAGCAGTTTAGCGGGCTATACGCAGTATTTT
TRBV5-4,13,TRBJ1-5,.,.,CASSLDSNQPQHF,TGTGCCAGCAGCTTGGATAGCAATCAGCCCCAGCATTTT
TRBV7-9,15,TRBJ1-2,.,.,CASSSRTPESYGYTF,TGTGCCAGCAGCTCTAGGACTCCCGAGAGCTATGGCTACACCTTC
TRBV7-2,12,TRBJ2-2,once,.,CASSLGTGELFF,TGTGCCAGCAGCTTAGGCACCGGGGAGCTGTTTTTT
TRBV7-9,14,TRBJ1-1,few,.,CASSHQTGGTEAFF,TGTGCCAGCAGTCATCAAACAGGAGGCACTGAAGCTTTCTTT
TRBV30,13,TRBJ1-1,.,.,CAWRLGSGTEAFF,TGTGCCTGGAGGCTAGGGTCGGGCACTGAAGCTTTCTTT
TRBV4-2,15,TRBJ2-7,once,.,CASSQGGGVGYEQYF,TGTGCCAGCAGCCAAGGTGGCGGGGTTGGCTACGAGCAGTACTTC
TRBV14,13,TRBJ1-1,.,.,CASSPGQLTEAFF,TGTGCCAGCAGCCCCGGACAATTGACTGAAGCTTTCTTT
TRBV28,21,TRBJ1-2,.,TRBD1,CASSLYYLRVGEGQGVSGYTF,TGTGCCAGCAGTTTATATTATCTACGCGTGGGAGAGGGACAGGGTGTAAGTGGCTACACCTTC
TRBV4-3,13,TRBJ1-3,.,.,CASSQGTGNTIYF,TGCGCCAGCAGCCAAGGGACGGGAAACACCATATATTTT
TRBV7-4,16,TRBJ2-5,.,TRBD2,CASSLVAGGGEETQYF,TGTGCCAGCAGCTTAGTTGCGGGAGGCGGAGAGGAGACCCAGTACTTC
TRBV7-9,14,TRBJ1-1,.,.,CASLTGSPNTEAFF,TGTGCCAGCCTCACAGGGAGCCCCAACACTGAAGCTTTCTTT